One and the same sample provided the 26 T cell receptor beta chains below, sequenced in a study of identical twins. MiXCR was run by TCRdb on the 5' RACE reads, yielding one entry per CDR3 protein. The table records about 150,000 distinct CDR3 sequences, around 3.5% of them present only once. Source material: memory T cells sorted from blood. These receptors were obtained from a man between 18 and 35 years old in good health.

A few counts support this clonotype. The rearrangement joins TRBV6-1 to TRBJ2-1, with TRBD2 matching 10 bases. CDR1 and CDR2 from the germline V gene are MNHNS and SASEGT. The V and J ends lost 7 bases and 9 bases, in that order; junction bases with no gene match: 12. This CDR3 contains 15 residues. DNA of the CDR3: TGTGCCAGCACCGACAGCGGGAGGGCTTCGGGTGAGCAGTTCTTC. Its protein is CASTDSGRASGEQFF.

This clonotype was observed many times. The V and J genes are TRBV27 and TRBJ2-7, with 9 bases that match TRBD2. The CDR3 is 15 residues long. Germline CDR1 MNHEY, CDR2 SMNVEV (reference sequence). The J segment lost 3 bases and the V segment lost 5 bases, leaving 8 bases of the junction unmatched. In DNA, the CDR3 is TGTGCCAGCAGTCCGTGGACTAGCGTACACTACGAGCAGTACTTC. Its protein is CASSPWTSVHYEQYF.

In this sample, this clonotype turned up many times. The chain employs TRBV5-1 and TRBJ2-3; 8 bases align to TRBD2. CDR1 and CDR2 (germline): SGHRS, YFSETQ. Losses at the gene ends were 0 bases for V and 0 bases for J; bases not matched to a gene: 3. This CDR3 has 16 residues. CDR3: CASSLERGQSTDTQYF. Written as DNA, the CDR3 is TGCGCCAGCAGCTTGGAGCGGGGGCAAAGCACAGATACGCAGTATTTT.

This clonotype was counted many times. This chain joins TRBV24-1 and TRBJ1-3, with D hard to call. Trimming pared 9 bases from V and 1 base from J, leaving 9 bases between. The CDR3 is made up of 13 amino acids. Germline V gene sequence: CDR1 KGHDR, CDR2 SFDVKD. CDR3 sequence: CATLRPSGNTIYF. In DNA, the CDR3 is TGTGCCACCTTACGACCGTCTGGAAACACCATATATTTT.

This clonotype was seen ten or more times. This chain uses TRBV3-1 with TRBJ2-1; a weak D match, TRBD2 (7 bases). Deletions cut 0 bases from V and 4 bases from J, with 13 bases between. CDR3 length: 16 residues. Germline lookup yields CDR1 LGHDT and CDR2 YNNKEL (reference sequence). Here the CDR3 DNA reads TGTGCCAGCAGCCAAGATGGGGGGGGCGGTTACAATGAGCAGTTCTTC. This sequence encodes CASSQDGGGGYNEQFF.

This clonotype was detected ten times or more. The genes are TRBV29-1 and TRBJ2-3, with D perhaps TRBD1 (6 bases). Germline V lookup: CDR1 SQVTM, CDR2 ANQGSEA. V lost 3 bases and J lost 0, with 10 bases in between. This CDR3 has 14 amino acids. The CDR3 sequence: CSVERDKSTDTQYF. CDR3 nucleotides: TGCAGCGTTGAGAGGGACAAGAGCACAGATACGCAGTATTTT.

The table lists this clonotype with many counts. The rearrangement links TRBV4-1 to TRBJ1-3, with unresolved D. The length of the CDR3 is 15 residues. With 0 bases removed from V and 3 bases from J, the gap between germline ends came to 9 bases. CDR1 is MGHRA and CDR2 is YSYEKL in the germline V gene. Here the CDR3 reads CASSQDTFGGNTIYF. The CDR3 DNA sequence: TGCGCCAGCAGCCAAGATACTTTCGGTGGAAACACCATATATTTT.

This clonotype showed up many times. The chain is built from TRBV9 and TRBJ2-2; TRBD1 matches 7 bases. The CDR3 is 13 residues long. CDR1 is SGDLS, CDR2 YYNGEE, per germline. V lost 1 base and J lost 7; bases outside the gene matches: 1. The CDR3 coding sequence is TGTGCCAGCAGCGTAACAGGGGTCGGGGAGCTGTTTTTT. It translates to CASSVTGVGELFF.

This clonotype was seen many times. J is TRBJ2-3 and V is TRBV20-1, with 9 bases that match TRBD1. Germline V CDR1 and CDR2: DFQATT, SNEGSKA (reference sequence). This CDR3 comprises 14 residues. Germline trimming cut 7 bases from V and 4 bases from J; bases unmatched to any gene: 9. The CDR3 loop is CSVPGQGYPDTQYF. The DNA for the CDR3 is TGCAGTGTCCCGGGACAGGGATATCCAGATACGCAGTATTTT.

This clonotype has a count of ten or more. CDR3 nucleotides: TGCGCCAGCAGCTCTAGCGGGAACCTTTACAATGAGCAGTTCTTC. As protein: CASSSSGNLYNEQFF. The V gene is TRBV5-1, the J gene TRBJ2-1; 9 bases fit TRBD2. Trimming cost V 3 bases and J 4 bases; bases outside gene matches: 5. The germline V gene has CDR1 SGHRS and CDR2 YFSETQ. The CDR3 is 15 amino acids.

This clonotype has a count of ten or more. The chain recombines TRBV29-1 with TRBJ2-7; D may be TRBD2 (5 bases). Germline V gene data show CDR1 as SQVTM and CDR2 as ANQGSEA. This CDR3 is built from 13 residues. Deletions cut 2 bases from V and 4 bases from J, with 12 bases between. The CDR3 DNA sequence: TGCAGCGTTGAAATGTATGGCGGGTACGAGCAGTACTTC. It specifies CSVEMYGGYEQYF.

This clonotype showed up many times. CDR3 sequence: CASSLAQSGNTIYF. The CDR3 DNA is TGTGCCAGCAGCTTAGCACAGTCCGGAAACACCATATATTTT. This chain uses TRBV7-2 with TRBJ1-3, with no clear D. In germline, CDR1 is SGHTA, CDR2 FQGNSA. V was cut by 0 bases and J by 4 bases, with 7 bases left in between. The CDR3 consists of 14 residues. The whole variable domain, remainder taken from reference TRBV7-2 and TRBJ1-3, is GAGVSQSPSNKVTEKGKDVELRCDPISGHTALYWYRQSLGQGLEFLIYFQGNSAPDKSGLPSDRFSAERTGGSVSTLTIQRTQQEDSAVYLCASSLAQSGNTIYFGEGSWLTVV.

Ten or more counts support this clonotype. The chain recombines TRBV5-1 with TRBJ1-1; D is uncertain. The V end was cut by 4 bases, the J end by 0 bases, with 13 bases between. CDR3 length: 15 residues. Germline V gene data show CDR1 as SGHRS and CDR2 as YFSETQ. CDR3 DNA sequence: TGCGCCAGCAGCCCCGGGCCGCCCATGAACACTGAAGCTTTCTTT. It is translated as CASSPGPPMNTEAFF.

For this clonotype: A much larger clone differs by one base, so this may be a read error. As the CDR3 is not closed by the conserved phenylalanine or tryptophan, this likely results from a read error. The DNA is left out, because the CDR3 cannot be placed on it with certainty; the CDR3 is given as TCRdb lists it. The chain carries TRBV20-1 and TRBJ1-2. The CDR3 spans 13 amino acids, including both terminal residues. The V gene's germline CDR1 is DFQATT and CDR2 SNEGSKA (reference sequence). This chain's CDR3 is CSAVEKANYGYTC.

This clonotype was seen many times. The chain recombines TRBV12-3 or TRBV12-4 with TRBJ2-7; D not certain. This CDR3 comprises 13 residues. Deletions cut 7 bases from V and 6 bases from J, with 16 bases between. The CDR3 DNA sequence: TGTGCCAGCACCAAGACCTGGACGTCCGAGCAGTACTTC. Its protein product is CASTKTWTSEQYF.

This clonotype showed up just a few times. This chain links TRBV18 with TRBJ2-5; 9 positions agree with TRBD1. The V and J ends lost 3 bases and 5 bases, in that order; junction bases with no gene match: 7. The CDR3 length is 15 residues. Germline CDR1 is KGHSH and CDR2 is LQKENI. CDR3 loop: CASSPRDRVQETQYF. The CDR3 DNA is TGTGCCAGCTCACCCCGGGACAGGGTGCAGGAGACCCAGTACTTC.

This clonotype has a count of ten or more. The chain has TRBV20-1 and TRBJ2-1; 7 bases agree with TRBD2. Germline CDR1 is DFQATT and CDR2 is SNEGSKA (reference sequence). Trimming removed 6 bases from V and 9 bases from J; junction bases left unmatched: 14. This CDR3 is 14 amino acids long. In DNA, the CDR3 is TGCAGTGCCCGTGCTAGCGGACCTGTGGGTGAGCAGTTCTTC. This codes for CSARASGPVGEQFF.

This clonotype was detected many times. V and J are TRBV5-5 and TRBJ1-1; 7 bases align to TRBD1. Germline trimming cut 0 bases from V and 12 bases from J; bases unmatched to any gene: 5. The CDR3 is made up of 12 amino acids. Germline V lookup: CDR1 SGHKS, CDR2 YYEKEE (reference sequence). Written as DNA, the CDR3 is TGTGCCAGCAGCTTGGATCAGGGGGGGACTTTCTTT. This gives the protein CASSLDQGGTFF.

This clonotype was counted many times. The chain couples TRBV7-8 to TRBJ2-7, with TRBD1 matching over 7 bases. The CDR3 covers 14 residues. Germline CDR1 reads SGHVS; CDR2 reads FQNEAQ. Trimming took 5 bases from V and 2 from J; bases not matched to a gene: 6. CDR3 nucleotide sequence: TGTGCCAGCAGCCCACAGACAGGGCCCTACGAGCAGTACGTC. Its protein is CASSPQTGPYEQYV.

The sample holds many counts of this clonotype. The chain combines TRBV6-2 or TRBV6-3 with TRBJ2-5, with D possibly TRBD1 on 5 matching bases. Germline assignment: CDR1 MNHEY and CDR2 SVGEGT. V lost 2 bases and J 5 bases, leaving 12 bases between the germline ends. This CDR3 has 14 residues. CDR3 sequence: CASSYGLGLETQYF. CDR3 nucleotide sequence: TGTGCCAGCAGTTACGGGTTGGGGCTGGAGACCCAGTACTTC.

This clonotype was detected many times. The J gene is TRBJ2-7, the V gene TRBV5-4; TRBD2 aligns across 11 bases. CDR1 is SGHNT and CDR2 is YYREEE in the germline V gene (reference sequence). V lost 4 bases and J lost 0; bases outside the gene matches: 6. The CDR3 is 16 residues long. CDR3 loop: CASSPVGTSGSYEQYF. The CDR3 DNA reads TGTGCCAGCAGCCCTGTGGGGACTAGCGGCTCCTACGAGCAGTACTTC. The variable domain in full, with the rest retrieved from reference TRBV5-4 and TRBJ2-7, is ETGVTQSPTHLIKTRGQQVTLRCSSQSGHNTVSWYQQALGQGPQFIFQYYREEENGRGNFPPRFSGLQFPNYSSELNVNALELDDSALYLCASSPVGTSGSYEQYFGPGTRLTVT.

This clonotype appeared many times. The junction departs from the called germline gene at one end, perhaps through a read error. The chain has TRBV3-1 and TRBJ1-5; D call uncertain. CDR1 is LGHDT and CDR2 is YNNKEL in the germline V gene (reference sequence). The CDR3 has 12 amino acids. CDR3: CASSLRNQPQRF. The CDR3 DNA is TGTGCCAGCAGCCTGCGCAATCAGCCCCAGCGTTTT.

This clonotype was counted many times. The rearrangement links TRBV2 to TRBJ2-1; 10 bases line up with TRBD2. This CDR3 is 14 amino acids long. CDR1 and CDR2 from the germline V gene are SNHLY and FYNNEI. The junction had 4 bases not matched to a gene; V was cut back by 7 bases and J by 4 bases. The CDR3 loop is CASKTSGSYNEQFF. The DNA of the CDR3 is TGTGCCAGCAAGACTAGCGGGTCTTACAATGAGCAGTTCTTC.

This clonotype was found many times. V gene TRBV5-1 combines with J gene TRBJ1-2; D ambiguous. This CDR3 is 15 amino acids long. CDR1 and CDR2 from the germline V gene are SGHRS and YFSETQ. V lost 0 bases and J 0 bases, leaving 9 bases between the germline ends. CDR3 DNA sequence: TGCGCCAGCAGCTTGGCCGCGGGAGCTAACTATGGCTACACCTTC. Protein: CASSLAAGANYGYTF.

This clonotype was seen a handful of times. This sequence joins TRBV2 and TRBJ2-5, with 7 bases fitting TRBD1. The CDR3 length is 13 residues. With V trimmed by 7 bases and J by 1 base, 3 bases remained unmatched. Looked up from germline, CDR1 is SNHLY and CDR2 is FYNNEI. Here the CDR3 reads CASTGTVQETQYF. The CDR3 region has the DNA TGTGCCAGCACCGGGACAGTCCAAGAGACCCAGTACTTC.

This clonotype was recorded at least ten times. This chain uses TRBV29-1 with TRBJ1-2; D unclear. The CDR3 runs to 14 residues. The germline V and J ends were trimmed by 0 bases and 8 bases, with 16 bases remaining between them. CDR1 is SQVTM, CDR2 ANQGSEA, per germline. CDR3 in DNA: TGCAGCGTTGAAGATACGGAAGGACTTCGGGGCTACACCTTC. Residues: CSVEDTEGLRGYTF.